Listed here are 9 T cell receptor beta chains from one sample, sequenced in a study of T-cell reconstitution after alpha-beta-depleted transplantation in children. The TCRbeta library was prepared with unique molecular identifiers. TCRdb re-called the PCR reads through MiXCR, storing one row per CDR3 protein. The table lists 600,000 to 700,000 distinct CDR3 sequences, approximately 17% of them singletons, with 1.1% in the top ten. Specimen: PBMCs from the stem cell graft donor, collected from the stem cell graft. These receptors all come from a human donor who donated a stem cell graft to a child with acute myeloid leukemia.

The rearrangement uses TRBV5-1 and TRBJ1-1; TRBD1 is a possible D gene (5 bases). V dropped 4 bases and J dropped 1 base, with 11 bases sitting between them. The CDR3 totals 14 residues. Germline V gene sequence: CDR1 SGHRS, CDR2 YFSETQ. DNA for the CDR3: TGCGCCAGCAGCGGGGACCCCTCGAACACTGAAGCTTTCTTT. This codes for CASSGDPSNTEAFF.

This clonotype has only a few counts. The gene calls are TRBV29-1 and TRBJ2-1; either TRBD1 or TRBD2 may fit D (6 bases each). CDR1 SQVTM and CDR2 ANQGSEA come from the germline V gene. With 5 bases removed from V and 0 bases from J, the gap between germline ends came to 14 bases. This CDR3 region has 15 residues. The CDR3, as DNA: TGCAGCGTTCTTAGGGGGGCGAGCTCCTACAATGAGCAGTTCTTC. Protein product: CSVLRGASSYNEQFF.

This clonotype was found a few times. This rearrangement joins TRBV7-2 to TRBJ2-3; 9 positions match TRBD2. The CDR3 sequence is 12 residues long. Unmatched junction bases numbered 2, after V lost 1 base and J lost 12 bases. The germline CDR1 and CDR2 sequences are SGHTA and FQGNSA. The CDR3 region is CASSLGGLAQYF. The CDR3 DNA sequence: TGTGCCAGCAGCTTAGGGGGACTAGCCCAGTATTTT.

To note about this clonotype: This may arise from a read error, as a much more abundant clone is one base away. V is TRBV12-3 or TRBV12-4 and J is TRBJ1-5; no firm D call. V dropped 3 bases and J dropped 2 bases, with 11 bases sitting between them. The CDR3 is 15 amino acids. The CDR3 DNA sequence: TGTGCCAGCAGTTTCATGGTTTTAGGCAATCAGCCCCAGCATTTT. Protein: CASSFMVLGNQPQHF.

The chain recombines TRBV29-1 with TRBJ2-5; TRBD2 aligns across 9 bases. Germline loops: CDR1 SQVTM, CDR2 ANQGSEA. V was clipped by 5 bases and J by 5 bases; unmatched bases: 9. CDR3 length equals 14 residues. In nucleotides, the CDR3 is TGCAGCGTTATTGTGACTAGCGGAAGGGAGACCCAGTACTTC. This sequence encodes CSVIVTSGRETQYF.

This clonotype appeared a few times. The chain is built from TRBV12-3 or TRBV12-4 and TRBJ2-3; D possibly corresponds to TRBD1 (5 bases). There are 15 residues in the CDR3. With 3 bases removed from V and 5 bases from J, the gap between germline ends came to 15 bases. CDR3 in DNA: TGTGCCAGCAGTTTCAGTGCAGGGCCGGGAGATACGCAGTATTTT. It yields the protein CASSFSAGPGDTQYF.

The chain combines TRBV5-1 with TRBJ2-7, with no clear D. The germline V and J ends were trimmed by 4 bases and 2 bases, with 16 bases remaining between them. Germline CDR1 and CDR2: SGHRS and YFSETQ. This CDR3 has 15 amino acids. The CDR3: CASSPDGYRTYEQYV. DNA of the CDR3: TGCGCCAGCAGCCCGGACGGGTACAGAACCTACGAGCAGTACGTC.

This clonotype was seen only a few times. V is TRBV24-1 and J is TRBJ2-5; TRBD1 is a possible D gene (5 bases). The germline V gene encodes CDR1 KGHDR and CDR2 SFDVKD. This CDR3 spans 15 amino acids. Trimming pared 3 bases from V and 0 bases from J, leaving 10 bases between. This CDR3 reads CATSDLDSYQETQYF. The CDR3 DNA reads TGTGCCACCAGTGATCTTGACAGCTACCAAGAGACCCAGTACTTC.

The J gene is TRBJ2-1, the V gene TRBV4-3; 8 nucleotides match TRBD2. Losses at the gene ends were 4 bases for V and 6 bases for J; bases not matched to a gene: 11. Looked up from germline, CDR1 is LGHNA and CDR2 is YSLEER. This CDR3 comprises 16 residues. The CDR3 reads CASSLEGGGTGNEQFF. The DNA for the CDR3 is TGCGCCAGCAGCCTAGAGGGCGGGGGGACTGGCAATGAGCAGTTCTTC.